These 11 T cell receptor beta chains originate from one sample sequenced in a study of OX40 agonist ivuxolimab in advanced cancers. Clones were sequenced by immunoSEQ multiplex PCR, and TCRdb holds only the in-frame ones, with some missing. The sample has about 24,000 clones, around 80% seen once. Sequenced here: CD4+ or CD8+ T cells sorted from blood, sampled in a trial of the OX40 agonist ivuxolimab. The receptors here all came from an adult with an advanced solid tumor such as melanoma, head and neck, liver or kidney cancer.

The DNA for the CDR3 is TGTGCCAGCAGTGCTAACCGACAGGGGGGAGAGACCCAGTACTTC. This gives the protein CASSANRQGGETQYF. This sequence joins TRBV6-1 and TRBJ2-5; 9 bases agree with TRBD1. Trimming removed 4 bases from V and 4 bases from J; junction bases left unmatched: 7. The CDR3 consists of 15 residues. CDR1 is MNHNS, CDR2 SASEGT, per germline.

This rearrangement joins TRBV7-9 to TRBJ1-3; D remains ambiguous. Germline values: CDR1 SEHNR, CDR2 FQNEAQ (reference sequence). Trimming removed 4 bases at V and 6 bases at J, with 4 bases between. This CDR3 contains 11 residues. The CDR3 protein is CASSWENTIYF. The CDR3 DNA follows: TGTGCCAGCAGCTGGGAAAACACCATATATTTT.

The chain links TRBV5-1 to TRBJ2-7; no reliable D call. CDR1 SGHRS and CDR2 YFSETQ come from the germline V gene. The CDR3 has 13 amino acids. V dropped 3 bases and J dropped 4 bases, with 11 bases sitting between them. The CDR3 nucleotides are TGCGCCAGCAGCTCCAACCCTGGGTACGAGCAGTACTTC. It translates to CASSSNPGYEQYF.

This clone was observed a few times. The chain recombines TRBV30 with TRBJ2-7; D remains unclear. Trimming cost V 0 bases and J 0 bases, with 15 bases left between them. The CDR3 is made up of 16 amino acids. Germline V gene lookup returns CDR1 GTSNPN and CDR2 SVGIG (reference sequence). The CDR3 DNA follows: TGTGCCTGGAGTGTACCCGTGGAGTACCCCTCCTACGAGCAGTACTTC. Protein sequence: CAWSVPVEYPSYEQYF.

The chain couples TRBV28 to TRBJ1-1; D is ambiguous. This CDR3 is 12 amino acids long. Germline V gene lookup returns CDR1 MDHEN and CDR2 SYDVKM. V lost 3 bases and J 11 bases, leaving 13 bases between the germline ends. The CDR3 loop is CASSLGLTEAFF. The CDR3 DNA follows: TGTGCCAGCAGTTTGGGGTTGACGGAGGCTTTCTTT.

The chain employs TRBV5-1 and TRBJ2-7, with 7 bases lining up with TRBD2. V shed 4 bases and J 0 bases; nucleotides not matched to a gene: 10. This CDR3 spans 16 amino acids. Germline CDR1 is SGHRS and CDR2 is YFSETQ. The CDR3 nucleotides read TGCGCCAGCAGCAAACCGGGACTACCGAGCTCCTACGAGCAGTACTTC. This codes for CASSKPGLPSSYEQYF.

This clone was observed a few times. The J gene is TRBJ2-7, the V gene TRBV6-5; tentatively, D is TRBD2 (6 bases). CDR3 length: 14 residues. Germline loops: CDR1 MNHEY, CDR2 SVGAGI. The V end lost 0 bases, the J end lost 3 bases, and 9 bases lay between the germline ends. DNA of the CDR3: TGTGCCAGCAGTTACTCTAGCGGTTACTACGAGCAGTACTTC. Translation gives CASSYSSGYYEQYF.

This sequence joins TRBV5-1 and TRBJ2-3, with 13 bases that match TRBD2. Per germline, CDR1 SGHRS and CDR2 YFSETQ. Trimming took 2 bases from V and 2 from J; bases not matched to a gene: 8. The CDR3 contains 18 residues. The CDR3 is CASSFTGTSGTPTDTQYF. CDR3 bases: TGCGCCAGCAGCTTCACCGGGACTAGCGGGACCCCCACAGATACGCAGTATTTT.

V and J are TRBV27 and TRBJ2-7; 7 bases agree with TRBD1. Germline trimming cut 5 bases from V and 4 bases from J; bases unmatched to any gene: 8. CDR1 MNHEY and CDR2 SMNVEV come from the germline V gene (reference sequence). The CDR3 is 14 amino acids. This CDR3 reads CASSQGDRAYEQYF. In nucleotides, the CDR3 is TGTGCCAGCAGTCAGGGGGACAGAGCTTACGAGCAGTACTTC.

This chain joins TRBV6-5 and TRBJ1-1; no clear D. Trimming cost V 5 bases and J 7 bases, with 17 bases left between them. CDR1 is MNHEY, CDR2 SVGAGI, per germline. The CDR3 runs to 14 residues. CDR3 region: CASSKSGWASEAFF. CDR3 in DNA: TGTGCCAGCAGTAAGAGTGGATGGGCCAGTGAAGCTTTCTTT.

This chain connects TRBV29-1 to TRBJ2-1; 8 nucleotides line up with TRBD2. Germline lookup yields CDR1 SQVTM and CDR2 ANQGSEA. V lost 3 bases, J lost 8 bases, and 9 bases stayed unmatched. This CDR3 contains 14 residues. The CDR3 spells CSVDGSGGMYEQFF. The CDR3, as DNA: TGCAGCGTTGACGGGTCGGGAGGGATGTATGAGCAGTTCTTC.